The clone carrying this T cell receptor (beta chain) was detected ten times or more. This sample was included in a study of T cells in Graves' hyperthyroidism and ophthalmopathy. Study at large: Peripheral blood was secured at the point of initial diagnosis, before any treatment.

Graves' hyperthyroidism was deemed stable absent ophthalmopathy progression within 18 months. The CDR3 contains 17 residues. The V gene's germline CDR1 is SGHVS and CDR2 FQNEAQ. Trimming took 5 bases from V and 5 from J, leaving 19 bases between them. RNA transcripts served as the template for amplifying TCR beta CDR3 regions. HTBI primers were the set used in a first-round RT-PCR of the TCR CDR3. TCRdb ran MiXCR on the multiplex PCR reads and lists one entry per CDR3 protein. Counted here are approximately 530,000 distinct CDR3 sequences, approximately 15% occurring once; the ten biggest clones make up approximately 20%.

V is TRBV7-8 and J is TRBJ1-6; D perhaps matches TRBD1 (6 bases). The sequence was obtained from a woman aged 18-30 years with Graves' hyperthyroidism. The specimen was blood. CDR3 sequence reads: CASSKRQFNRDNSPLHF. CDR3 DNA sequence: TGTGCCAGCAGCAAGAGGCAATTTAACAGGGATAATTCACCCCTCCACTTT.